This T cell receptor (beta chain) is from a study of shared clonotypes between healthy human individuals. The run depth of the assay was deep. Authors' methods: Filtering differed, since immunoSEQ gave only junction sequences and no quality scores. The assay was immunoSEQ multiplex PCR, and TCRdb's table has in-frame clones only and misses some. V and J calls and clone size are as listed in that table; D and trimming were resolved from the DNA. The sample has some 2.3 million clones, 80% to 95% seen once. Deletions cut 7 bases from V and 3 bases from J, with 12 bases between. The CDR3 has 14 residues. Germline V gene lookup returns CDR1 MNHNS and CDR2 SASEGT.

The TCR sequence derives from a man younger than 30 in good health. Some clones in this sample may be carry-over from other donors' samples. Sample: naive CD4+ T cells from PBMCs. The subset was: CD45RA+ positively selected. This sequence joins TRBV6-1 and TRBJ1-4; a weak D match, TRBD1 (5 bases). Here the CDR3 DNA reads TGTGCCAGCAAAATGACAGTGTCTAATGAAAAACTGTTTTTT. Translation gives CASKMTVSNEKLFF.